The entry below describes one T cell receptor beta chain. Because the CDR3's place on the DNA is in doubt, the DNA is left out and the CDR3 is given as listed by TCRdb. TCRdb's table, derived via immunoSEQ multiplex PCR, lists solely in-frame clones and lacks some. The table lists 150,000 to 200,000 clones, 90% to 95% of them singletons. The sample belongs to a study of control samples from healthy donors and cancer patients. The CDR3 totals 14 residues, both ends included. Germline CDR1 SGHRS, CDR2 YFSETQ. Sequencing was carried out using blood. J is TRBJ2-3 and V is TRBV5-1; no DNA check was done on the table's D call, TRBD2. This receptor was taken from a woman in her thirties in good health. This CDR3 reads CASSLSSVSDTQYF.